This passage covers 27 T cell receptor beta chains from one sample sequenced in a study of Graves' ophthalmopathy and Graves' hyperthyroidism (dated by TCRdb to the late 2010s). Sequencing was carried out with an Illumina HiSeq 2000. For repertoire sequencing, the TCR beta CDR3 regions were amplified from RNA transcripts. The first round was an RT-PCR using HTBI primers with the Qiagen OneStep RT-PCR kit, and this first round was followed by a second-round multiplex PCR, then size selection and purification. TCRdb cleaned the public reads at Q25 with fastp, built clones with MiXCR and kept in-frame beta chains. Entries are consolidated by CDR3 protein sequence, retaining the most common genes and DNA. A total of 150,000 to 200,000 distinct CDR3 sequences appear in this sample, less than 45% of them only once. The leading ten clones occupy approximately 5.5% of the sample. The source material was peripheral blood. The receptors were gathered from a woman aged 40 to 50 with Graves' ophthalmopathy. Donor details come from another sample of the same person, matched by shared clones.

The rearrangement uses TRBV7-9 and TRBJ1-1; 7 positions match TRBD1. V was pared by 1 base and J by 4 bases, with 6 bases of the junction left unmatched. The germline V gene has CDR1 SEHNR and CDR2 FQNEAQ (reference sequence). CDR3 size: 15 residues. The CDR3 loop is CASSLETGWATEAFF. CDR3 DNA sequence: TGTGCCAGCAGCTTAGAGACAGGGTGGGCCACTGAAGCTTTCTTT.

This clonotype was counted ten times or more. The V gene is TRBV10-1, the J gene TRBJ1-6; D unresolved. Germline assignment: CDR1 WNHNN and CDR2 SYGVQD (reference sequence). The V end was cut by 6 bases, the J end by 9 bases, with 12 bases between. The length of the CDR3 is 13 residues. CDR3 nucleotides: TGCGCCAGCAGGGGCATCTTCGGTTCACCCCTCCACTTT. This codes for CASRGIFGSPLHF.

This clonotype was recorded many times. The chain uses TRBV28 and TRBJ1-1, with a weak D call TRBD1 (6 bases). The ends were cut back, 3 bases at V and 1 base at J, with 9 bases in the middle. Germline V gene data show CDR1 as MDHEN and CDR2 as SYDVKM. CDR3 size: 14 residues. This chain's CDR3 is CASSFGQPNTEAFF. CDR3 coding DNA: TGTGCCAGCAGTTTCGGACAGCCGAACACTGAAGCTTTCTTT.

This clonotype came up many times. This chain links TRBV12-3 or TRBV12-4 with TRBJ1-1, with D possibly TRBD1 on 5 matching bases. V was clipped by 7 bases and J by 5 bases, with 8 bases between them. CDR3 length: 11 residues. CDR3 region: CASTGGTEAFF. CDR3 coding DNA: TGTGCCAGCACCGGGGGGACTGAAGCTTTCTTT.

This clonotype was seen at least ten times. The chain recombines TRBV9 with TRBJ1-3; no clear D. The germline V gene has CDR1 SGDLS and CDR2 YYNGEE. V dropped 0 bases and J dropped 5 bases, with 15 bases sitting between them. The CDR3 has 16 residues. Here the CDR3 DNA reads TGTGCCAGCAGCGTAGAGGAGGCATACCGGAGAAACACCATATATTTT. As protein: CASSVEEAYRRNTIYF.

This clonotype was recorded many times. The genes are TRBV27 and TRBJ1-2; TRBD1 is a possible D gene (6 bases). With 7 bases removed from V and 3 bases from J, the gap between germline ends came to 15 bases. Looked up from germline, CDR1 is MNHEY and CDR2 is SMNVEV (reference sequence). The length of the CDR3 is 14 residues. The CDR3 loop is CASKAGGRDYGYTF. In DNA form, the CDR3 reads TGTGCCAGCAAAGCTGGGGGGCGCGACTATGGCTACACCTTC.

This clonotype was seen ten or more times. The chain combines TRBV7-2 with TRBJ1-6; the D is unclear. Per germline, CDR1 SGHTA and CDR2 FQGNSA. Trimming pared 1 base from V and 9 bases from J, leaving 13 bases between. The CDR3 spans 15 residues. CDR3 in DNA: TGTGCCAGCAGCTTAGGATCACCTGCAGGTTCACCCCTCCACTTT. Translated: CASSLGSPAGSPLHF.

The gene calls are TRBV6-2 or TRBV6-3 and TRBJ1-5; D gene ambiguous. This CDR3 is 16 amino acids long. V lost 2 bases to trimming and J lost 0 bases, with 11 bases between them. Germline V CDR1 and CDR2: MNHEY, SVGEGT. CDR3 protein: CASSYGSRYSNQPQHF. The DNA of the CDR3 is TGTGCCAGCAGTTACGGTTCCAGGTATAGCAATCAGCCCCAGCATTTT.

This clonotype has at least ten counts. CDR3 coding DNA: TGTGCCAGCAGCTTAGCCGGGCGACAGGCTGGGGCCAACGTCCTGACTTTC. Amino acids: CASSLAGRQAGANVLTF. This chain links TRBV7-2 with TRBJ2-6, with D possibly being TRBD1 (6 bases). CDR1 is SGHTA and CDR2 is FQGNSA in the germline V gene. Between the trimmed V and J ends, which lost 0 bases and 2 bases, there was a span of 11 bases. This CDR3 has 17 residues.

This clonotype was counted ten times or more. The chain employs TRBV27 and TRBJ2-3; D unclear. The germline V gene has CDR1 MNHEY and CDR2 SMNVEV (reference sequence). This CDR3 is built from 14 residues. Trimming took 3 bases from V and 6 from J, leaving 13 bases between them. The CDR3 DNA sequence: TGTGCCAGCAGTTTGAACTGGCTTACGGATACGCAGTATTTT. Residues: CASSLNWLTDTQYF.

This clonotype was picked up one time. This chain joins TRBV19 and TRBJ2-7; 10 bases are a match to TRBD1. Germline V gene data show CDR1 as LNHDA and CDR2 as SQIVND (reference sequence). CDR3 length equals 15 residues. Trimming removed 3 bases from V and 6 bases from J; junction bases left unmatched: 8. CDR3 loop: CASSITGTGVLEQYF. The CDR3 coding sequence is TGTGCCAGTAGTATTACCGGGACAGGGGTCCTCGAGCAGTACTTC.

This chain joins TRBV30 and TRBJ2-7; TRBD2 aligns across 7 bases. V trimming: 3 bases; J trimming: 3 bases; junction bases outside the gene matches: 5. From germline, CDR1 is GTSNPN and CDR2 SVGIG (reference sequence). The CDR3 is 13 amino acids. The CDR3 nucleotides are TGTGCCTGGAGGGGAGGGGCGGGCTACGAGCAGTACTTC. Translation: CAWRGGAGYEQYF. Full variable domain (missing parts from reference TRBV30 and TRBJ2-7): SQTIHQWPATLVQPVGSPLSLECTVEGTSNPNLYWYRQAAGRGLQLLFYSVGIGQISSEVPQNLSASRPQDRQFILSSKKLLLSDSGFYLCAWRGGAGYEQYFGPGTRLTVT.

This clonotype showed up just once. The V gene is TRBV6-1, the J gene TRBJ1-2; TRBD1 matches 8 bases. This CDR3 comprises 14 residues. The germline V gene has CDR1 MNHNS and CDR2 SASEGT. Germline trimming cut 8 bases from V and 2 bases from J; bases unmatched to any gene: 7. Here the CDR3 DNA reads TGTGCCAGCGTATGGGACAGGCCGAACTATGGCTACACCTTC. It specifies CASVWDRPNYGYTF.

This clonotype was picked up many times. This chain connects TRBV6-2 or TRBV6-3 to TRBJ1-1; 8 positions match TRBD1. The V and J ends lost 7 bases and 5 bases, in that order; junction bases with no gene match: 12. The CDR3 runs 15 residues. Germline V lookup: CDR1 MNHEY, CDR2 SVGEGT. The CDR3 loop is CASTISQGARTEAFF. CDR3 DNA sequence: TGTGCCAGCACAATTTCCCAGGGGGCGAGAACTGAAGCTTTCTTT.

This clonotype was counted at least ten times. The chain links TRBV28 to TRBJ1-1; D is ambiguous. In germline, CDR1 is MDHEN, CDR2 SYDVKM. The length of the CDR3 is 12 residues. The germline V and J ends were trimmed by 5 bases and 5 bases, with 9 bases remaining between them. The CDR3 loop reads CASSRGWTEAFF. For the CDR3, the DNA is TGTGCCAGCAGTAGAGGGTGGACTGAAGCTTTCTTT.

This clonotype has a single count. The chain uses TRBV20-1 and TRBJ2-7; the D gene is possibly TRBD2 (6 bases). The length of the CDR3 is 13 residues. Germline assignment: CDR1 DFQATT and CDR2 SNEGSKA (reference sequence). Deletions cut 2 bases from V and 4 bases from J, with 12 bases between. CDR3 DNA sequence: TGCAGTGCTAGAAGGCGGGACCGTTACGAGCAGTACTTC. Amino acid sequence: CSARRRDRYEQYF.

The genes are TRBV7-2 and TRBJ1-5; D ambiguous. The CDR3 has 15 amino acids. From germline, CDR1 is SGHTA and CDR2 FQGNSA. Trimming cost V 6 bases and J 0 bases, with 12 bases left between them. CDR3 DNA sequence: TGTGCCAGCAGTCGGAACAGTCCTAGCAATCAGCCCCAGCATTTT. As protein: CASSRNSPSNQPQHF.

The V and J genes are TRBV10-3 and TRBJ2-5; D is possibly TRBD2 (6 bases). V shed 2 bases and J shed 1 base, with 8 bases lying between them. The CDR3 sequence is 14 residues long. CDR1 and CDR2 (germline): ENHRY, SYGVKD. CDR3 in DNA: TGTGCCATCAGTGAGGGGGGGAGCCAAGAGACCCAGTACTTC. Translating gives CAISEGGSQETQYF.

The chain couples TRBV19 to TRBJ2-4; D is perhaps TRBD2 (6 bases). The V gene lost 0 bases and the J gene lost 11 bases, with 14 bases spanning the gap. The CDR3 is 14 amino acids. Germline values: CDR1 LNHDA, CDR2 SQIVND (reference sequence). CDR3 residues: CASSIDPTGGVQYF. The CDR3 nucleotides are TGTGCCAGTAGTATAGATCCCACCGGAGGGGTTCAGTACTTC.

In this sample, this clonotype turned up many times. The gene calls are TRBV27 and TRBJ2-2; no clear D gene. There are 15 residues in the CDR3. Per the germline V gene, CDR1 is MNHEY and CDR2 is SMNVEV (reference sequence). V shed 2 bases and J shed 4 bases, with 11 bases lying between them. The CDR3 bases are TGTGCCAGCAGTTTACGAAGGTCCCCCACCGGGGAGCTGTTTTTT. It yields the protein CASSLRRSPTGELFF.

This clonotype was counted many times. The V call is TRBV18, the J call TRBJ1-5, with D maybe TRBD1 (5 bases). The CDR3 is 14 amino acids. Germline V lookup: CDR1 KGHSH, CDR2 LQKENI. Deletions cut 3 bases from V and 3 bases from J, with 9 bases between. The CDR3 protein is CASSPSGANQPQHF. The CDR3 region has the DNA TGTGCCAGCTCACCGTCCGGGGCCAATCAGCCCCAGCATTTT.

In this sample, this clonotype turned up many times. The genes are TRBV5-1 and TRBJ2-5; 9 nucleotides align to TRBD1. Germline V CDR1 and CDR2: SGHRS, YFSETQ. V gave up 4 bases and J gave up 3 bases; unmatched junction bases: 7. This CDR3 is built from 15 residues. Here the CDR3 reads CASSTRQGEEETQYF. The CDR3 region has the DNA TGCGCCAGCAGCACTCGACAGGGGGAAGAAGAGACCCAGTACTTC. The entire variable domain, with the rest obtained from reference TRBV5-1 and TRBJ2-5, is as follows: KAGVTQTPRYLIKTRGQQVTLSCSPISGHRSVSWYQQTPGQGLQFLFEYFSETQRNKGNFPGRFSGRQFSNSRSEMNVSTLELGDSALYLCASSTRQGEEETQYFGPGTRLLVL.

This clonotype is categorized as medium-sized. The chain uses TRBV6-5 and TRBJ1-1, with 7 positions matching TRBD1. Losses at the gene ends were 6 bases for V and 2 bases for J; bases not matched to a gene: 6. CDR1 is MNHEY and CDR2 is SVGAGI in the germline V gene. This CDR3 is 14 amino acids long. The CDR3, as DNA: TGTGCCAGCAGCTGGGACAGTGATAACACTGAAGCTTTCTTT. Translating it yields CASSWDSDNTEAFF.

This clonotype was seen many times. V is TRBV2 and J is TRBJ2-5, with TRBD2 matching over 9 bases. J gave up 2 bases and V 9 bases, and 4 bases lay outside the gene matches. Germline V gene lookup returns CDR1 SNHLY and CDR2 FYNNEI. The CDR3 has 13 residues. Here the CDR3 DNA reads TGTGCCAGTCGACTAGCGGAACAAGAGACCCAGTACTTC. Amino acids: CASRLAEQETQYF.

This clonotype was picked up many times. The chain recombines TRBV6-5 with TRBJ2-7, with 7 bases identical to TRBD2. V gave up 2 bases and J gave up 4 bases; unmatched junction bases: 5. Germline CDR1 reads MNHEY; CDR2 reads SVGAGI. This CDR3 is 14 amino acids long. CDR3 bases: TGTGCCAGCAGTTACCCGGGACTACCGTACGAGCAGTACTTC. Residues: CASSYPGLPYEQYF.

Many counts were recorded for this clonotype. This chain joins TRBV7-3 and TRBJ2-2, with no clear D. The CDR3 consists of 14 residues. Trimming left V 1 base short and J 5 bases short, with 8 bases between. Looked up from germline, CDR1 is SGHTA and CDR2 is FQGTGA. The CDR3 loop reads CASSLIVGTGELFF. The CDR3 DNA is TGTGCCAGCAGCTTAATAGTTGGGACCGGGGAGCTGTTTTTT.

V usage is TRBV19 and J usage is TRBJ2-7; D remains ambiguous. In germline, CDR1 is LNHDA, CDR2 SQIVND (reference sequence). The CDR3 length is 15 residues. Trimming shortened V by 5 bases and J by 3 bases, and 17 bases separated the two germline ends. Here the CDR3 reads CASSGPGQPNYEQYF. CDR3 DNA sequence: TGTGCCAGTAGTGGTCCGGGCCAGCCTAACTACGAGCAGTACTTC. Full variable domain (outside the CDR3, taken from reference TRBV19 and TRBJ2-7): DGGITQSPKYLFRKEGQNVTLSCEQNLNHDAMYWYRQDPGQGLRLIYYSQIVNDFQKGDIAEGYSVSREKKESFPLTVTSAQKNPTAFYLCASSGPGQPNYEQYFGPGTRLTVT.